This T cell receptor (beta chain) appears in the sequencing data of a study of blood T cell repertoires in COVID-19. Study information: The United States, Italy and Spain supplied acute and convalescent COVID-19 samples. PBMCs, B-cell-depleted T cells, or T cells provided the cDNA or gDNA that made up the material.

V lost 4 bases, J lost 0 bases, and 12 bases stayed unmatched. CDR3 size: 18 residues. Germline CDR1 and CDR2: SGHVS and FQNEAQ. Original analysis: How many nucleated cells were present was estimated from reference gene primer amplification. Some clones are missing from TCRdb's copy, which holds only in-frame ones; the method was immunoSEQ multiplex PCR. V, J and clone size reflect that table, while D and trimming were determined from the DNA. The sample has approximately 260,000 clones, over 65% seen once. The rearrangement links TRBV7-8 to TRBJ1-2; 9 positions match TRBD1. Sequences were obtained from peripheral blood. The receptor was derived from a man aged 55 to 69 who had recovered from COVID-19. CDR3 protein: CASSSLTGTGTSNYGYTF. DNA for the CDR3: TGTGCCAGCAGCTCCTTGACCGGGACAGGGACTTCTAACTATGGCTACACCTTC.